This TCR beta chain was identified during a study of human T cells and chemical hapten exposure. Study-level information: Alopecia areata, totalis or universalis affected patients, mainly female.

Points from the study as a whole: The formation of large CDR3 similarity clusters by expanded TCRs significantly exceeded that of controls.

Regarding time point: patch test 2, 6 weeks after DPC sensitization. Treatment given: therapeutic diphenylcyclopropenone sensitization with weekly scalp DPC. This CDR3 has 14 amino acids. CDR1 is MDHEN, CDR2 SYDVKM, per germline. V was pared by 10 bases and J by 9 bases, with 10 bases of the junction left unmatched. This clonotype was detected only a few times. Its target is unknown. TCRdb reprocessed the RACE reads via MiXCR and lists one record per CDR3 protein. Here the sample spans some 350,000 distinct CDR3 sequences, around 6% being singletons. This receptor was identified in a woman between 18 and 30 years old with alopecia areata. Some clones in this sample may be carry-over from other donors' samples. This chain joins TRBV28 and TRBJ1-6; 9 bases are shared with TRBD1. Sequences were derived from whole blood, sampled in connection with sensitization to the hapten diphenylcyclopropenone (DPC). The DNA for the CDR3 is TGTGCCACGAGATTGAGACAGGGGGGTTCACCCCTCCACTTT. Translating gives CATRLRQGGSPLHF.